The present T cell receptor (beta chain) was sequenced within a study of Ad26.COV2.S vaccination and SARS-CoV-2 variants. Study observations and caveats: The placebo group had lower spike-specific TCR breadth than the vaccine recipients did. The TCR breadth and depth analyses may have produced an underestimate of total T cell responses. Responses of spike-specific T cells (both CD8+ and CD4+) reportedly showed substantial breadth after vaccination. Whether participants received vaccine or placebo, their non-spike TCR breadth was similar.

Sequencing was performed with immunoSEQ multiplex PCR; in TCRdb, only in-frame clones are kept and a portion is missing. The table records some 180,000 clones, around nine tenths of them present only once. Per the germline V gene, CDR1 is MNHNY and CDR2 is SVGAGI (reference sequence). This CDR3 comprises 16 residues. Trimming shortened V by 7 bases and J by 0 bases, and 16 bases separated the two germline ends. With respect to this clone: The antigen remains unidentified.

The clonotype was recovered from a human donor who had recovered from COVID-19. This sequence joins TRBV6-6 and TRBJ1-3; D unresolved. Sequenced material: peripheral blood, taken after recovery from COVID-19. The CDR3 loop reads CASTTRGGNSGNTIYF. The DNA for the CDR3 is TGTGCCAGCACCACCCGAGGAGGAAACTCTGGAAACACCATATATTTT.